Shown below are 5 T cell receptor beta chains from a single sample sequenced in a study of control samples from healthy donors and cancer patients. Clones were read by immunoSEQ multiplex PCR, and TCRdb kept only the in-frame ones, dropping some. The sample lists about 170,000 clones, just over 85% seen once, with 4.9% in the top ten. The specimen sequenced was blood. The receptors shown here come from a woman aged 25-40 years in good health.

The chain has TRBV11-1 and TRBJ2-5; D remains unclear. Trimming stripped 2 bases from V and 5 bases from J, with 12 bases between. The CDR3 totals 14 residues. CDR1 and CDR2 from the germline V gene are SGHAT and FQDESV (reference sequence). The DNA of the CDR3 is TGTGCCAGCAGCTTACGAAGGGCGTCGGAGACCCAGTACTTC. This codes for CASSLRRASETQYF.

The V call is TRBV11-2, the J call TRBJ1-2; possible D gene TRBD1, 5 bases. Germline CDR1 is SGHAT and CDR2 is FQNNGV. The CDR3 is 17 residues long. The V end lost 6 bases, the J end lost 0 bases, and 20 bases lay between the germline ends. The CDR3 nucleotides are TGTGCCAGCAGTCCACAGGAATCGACTCGAACTAACTATGGCTACACCTTC. It specifies CASSPQESTRTNYGYTF.

The genes are TRBV19 and TRBJ2-2, with D uncertain. Trimming shortened V by 6 bases and J by 1 base, and 0 bases separated the two germline ends. Germline V gene data show CDR1 as LNHDA and CDR2 as SQIVND (reference sequence). The CDR3 covers 11 residues. CDR3 DNA: TGTGCCAGTAGGAACACCGGGGAGCTGTTTTTT. It is translated as CASRNTGELFF.

The V and J genes are TRBV10-3 and TRBJ2-7; no definite D call. Trimming left V 6 bases short and J 7 bases short, with 13 bases between. Germline V gene sequence: CDR1 ENHRY, CDR2 SYGVKD. This CDR3 has 12 amino acids. The CDR3 loop reads CAIRLGVGEQYF. In nucleotides, the CDR3 is TGTGCCATCAGGTTAGGCGTTGGGGAGCAGTACTTC.

This chain links TRBV19 with TRBJ1-4; D call uncertain. This CDR3 is 15 amino acids long. Germline CDR1 and CDR2: LNHDA and SQIVND (reference sequence). Trimming left V 1 base short and J 4 bases short, with 10 bases between. CDR3 nucleotide sequence: TGTGCCAGTAGTATAGCCGGGAGGCGTAATGAAAAACTGTTTTTT. Its protein product is CASSIAGRRNEKLFF. The variable domain in full, completed from reference TRBV19 and TRBJ1-4, reads DGGITQSPKYLFRKEGQNVTLSCEQNLNHDAMYWYRQDPGQGLRLIYYSQIVNDFQKGDIAEGYSVSREKKESFPLTVTSAQKNPTAFYLCASSIAGRRNEKLFFGSGTQLSVL.